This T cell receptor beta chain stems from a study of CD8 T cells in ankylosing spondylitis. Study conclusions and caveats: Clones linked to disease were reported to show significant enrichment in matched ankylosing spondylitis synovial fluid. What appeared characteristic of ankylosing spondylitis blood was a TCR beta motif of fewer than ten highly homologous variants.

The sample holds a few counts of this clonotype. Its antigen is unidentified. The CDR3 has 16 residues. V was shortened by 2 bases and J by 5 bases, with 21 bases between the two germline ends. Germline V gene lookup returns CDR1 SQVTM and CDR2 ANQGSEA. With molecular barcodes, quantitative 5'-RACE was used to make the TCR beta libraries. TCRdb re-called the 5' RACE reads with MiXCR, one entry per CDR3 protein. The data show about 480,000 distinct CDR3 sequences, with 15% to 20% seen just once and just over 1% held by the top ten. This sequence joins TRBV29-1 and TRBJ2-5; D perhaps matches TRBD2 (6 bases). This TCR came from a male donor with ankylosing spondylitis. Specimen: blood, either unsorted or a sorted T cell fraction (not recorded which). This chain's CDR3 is CSVESRLRGDRETQYF. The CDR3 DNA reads TGCAGCGTTGAATCGAGGCTGCGGGGCGATCGGGAGACCCAGTACTTC.